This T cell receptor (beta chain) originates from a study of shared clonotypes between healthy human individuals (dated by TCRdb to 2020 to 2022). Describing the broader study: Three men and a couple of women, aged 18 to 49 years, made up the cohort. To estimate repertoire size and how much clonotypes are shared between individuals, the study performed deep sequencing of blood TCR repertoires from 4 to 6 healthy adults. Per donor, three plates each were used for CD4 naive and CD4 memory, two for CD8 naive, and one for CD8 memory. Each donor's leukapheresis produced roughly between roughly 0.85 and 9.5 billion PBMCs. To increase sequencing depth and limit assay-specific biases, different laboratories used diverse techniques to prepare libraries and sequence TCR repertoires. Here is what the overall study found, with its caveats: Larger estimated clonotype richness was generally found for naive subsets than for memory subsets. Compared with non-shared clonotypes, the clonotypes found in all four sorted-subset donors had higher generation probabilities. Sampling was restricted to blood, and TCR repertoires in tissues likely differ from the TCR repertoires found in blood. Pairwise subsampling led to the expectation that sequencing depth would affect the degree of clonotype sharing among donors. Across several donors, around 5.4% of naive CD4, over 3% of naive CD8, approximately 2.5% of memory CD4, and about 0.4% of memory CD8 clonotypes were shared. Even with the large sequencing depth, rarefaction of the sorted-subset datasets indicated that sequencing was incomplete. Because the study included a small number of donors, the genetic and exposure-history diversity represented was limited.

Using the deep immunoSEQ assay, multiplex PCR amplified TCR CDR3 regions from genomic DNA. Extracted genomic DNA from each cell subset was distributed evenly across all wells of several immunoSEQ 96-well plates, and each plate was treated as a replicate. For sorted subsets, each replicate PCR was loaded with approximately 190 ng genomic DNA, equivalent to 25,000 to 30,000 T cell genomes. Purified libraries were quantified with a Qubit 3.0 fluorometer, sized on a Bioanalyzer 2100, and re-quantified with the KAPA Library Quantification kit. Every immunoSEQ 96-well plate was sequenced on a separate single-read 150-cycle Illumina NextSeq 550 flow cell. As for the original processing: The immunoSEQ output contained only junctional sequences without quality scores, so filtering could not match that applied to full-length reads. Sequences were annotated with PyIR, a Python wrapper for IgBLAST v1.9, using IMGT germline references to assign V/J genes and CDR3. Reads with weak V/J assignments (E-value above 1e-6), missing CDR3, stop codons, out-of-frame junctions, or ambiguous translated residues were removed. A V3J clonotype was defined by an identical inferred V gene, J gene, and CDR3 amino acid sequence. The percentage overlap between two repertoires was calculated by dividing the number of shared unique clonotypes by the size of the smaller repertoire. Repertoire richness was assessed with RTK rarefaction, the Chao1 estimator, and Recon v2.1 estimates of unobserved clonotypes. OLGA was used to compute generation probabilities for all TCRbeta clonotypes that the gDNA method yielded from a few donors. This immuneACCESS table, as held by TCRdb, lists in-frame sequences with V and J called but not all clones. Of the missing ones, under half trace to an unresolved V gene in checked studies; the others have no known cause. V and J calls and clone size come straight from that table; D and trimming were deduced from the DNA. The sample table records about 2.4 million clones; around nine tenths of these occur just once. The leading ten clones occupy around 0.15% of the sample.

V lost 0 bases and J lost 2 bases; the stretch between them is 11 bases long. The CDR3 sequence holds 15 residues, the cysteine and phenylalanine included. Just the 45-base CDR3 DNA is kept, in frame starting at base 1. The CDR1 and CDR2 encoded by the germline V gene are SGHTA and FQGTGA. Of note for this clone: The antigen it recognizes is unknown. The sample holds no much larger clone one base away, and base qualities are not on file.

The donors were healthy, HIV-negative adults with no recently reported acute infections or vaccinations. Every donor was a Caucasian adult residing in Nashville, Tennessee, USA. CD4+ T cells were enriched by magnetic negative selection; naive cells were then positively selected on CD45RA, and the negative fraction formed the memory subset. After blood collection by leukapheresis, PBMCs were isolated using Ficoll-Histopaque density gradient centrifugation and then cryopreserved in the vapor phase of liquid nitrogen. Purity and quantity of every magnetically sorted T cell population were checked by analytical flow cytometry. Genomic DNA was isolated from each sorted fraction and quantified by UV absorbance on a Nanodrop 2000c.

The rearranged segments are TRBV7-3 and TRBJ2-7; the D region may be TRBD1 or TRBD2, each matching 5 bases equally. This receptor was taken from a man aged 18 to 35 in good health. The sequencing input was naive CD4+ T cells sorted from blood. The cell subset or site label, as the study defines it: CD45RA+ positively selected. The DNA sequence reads TGTGCCAGCAGCTTAACCGGGACGGGAACCTACGAGCAGTACTTC. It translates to CASSLTGTGTYEQYF.